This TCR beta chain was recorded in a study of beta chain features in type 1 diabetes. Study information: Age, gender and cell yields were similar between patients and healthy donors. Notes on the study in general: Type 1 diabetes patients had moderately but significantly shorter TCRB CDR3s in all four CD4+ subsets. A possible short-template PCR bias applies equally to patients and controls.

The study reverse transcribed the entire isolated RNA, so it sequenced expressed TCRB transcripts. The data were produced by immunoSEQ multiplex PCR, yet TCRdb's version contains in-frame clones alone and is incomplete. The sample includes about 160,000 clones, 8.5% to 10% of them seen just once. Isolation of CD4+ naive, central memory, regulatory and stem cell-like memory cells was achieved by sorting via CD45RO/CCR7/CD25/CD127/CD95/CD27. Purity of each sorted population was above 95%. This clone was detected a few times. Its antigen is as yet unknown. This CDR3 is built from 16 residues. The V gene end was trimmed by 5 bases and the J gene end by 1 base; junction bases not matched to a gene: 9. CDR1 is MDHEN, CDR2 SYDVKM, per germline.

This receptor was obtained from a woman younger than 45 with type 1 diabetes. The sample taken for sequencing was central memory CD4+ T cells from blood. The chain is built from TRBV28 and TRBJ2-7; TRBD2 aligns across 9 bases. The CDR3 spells CASSQSTSGGSYEQYF. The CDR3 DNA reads TGTGCCAGCAGTCAGTCGACTAGCGGAGGATCCTACGAGCAGTACTTC. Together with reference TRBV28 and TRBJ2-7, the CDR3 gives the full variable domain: DVKVTQSSRYLVKRTGEKVFLECVQDMDHENMFWYRQDPGLGLRLIYFSYDVKMKEKGDIPEGYSVSREKKERFSLILESASTNQTSMYLCASSQSTSGGSYEQYFGPGTRLTVT.